The 16 T cell receptor beta chains reported below all come from one sample, sequenced in a study of blood T cell repertoires in COVID-19. The protocol was immunoSEQ multiplex PCR, while the TCRdb copy is restricted to in-frame clones and leaves out a portion. The sample holds around 80,000 clones, more than 75% seen once. Material: peripheral blood. The receptors derive from a woman aged 80 or over with active or convalescent COVID-19.

The chain joins TRBV29-1 to TRBJ1-4; D possibly corresponds to TRBD1 (5 bases). Germline values: CDR1 SQVTM, CDR2 ANQGSEA. Trimming took off 4 bases at V and 7 bases at J, with 7 bases between the two ends. The length of the CDR3 is 11 residues. The CDR3 loop is CSVVGGEKLFF. CDR3 sequence (DNA): TGCAGCGTTGTGGGGGGTGAAAAACTGTTTTTT.

The chain employs TRBV4-1 and TRBJ1-2; D not certain. V lost 11 bases and J lost 0, with 19 bases in between. CDR1 is MGHRA, CDR2 YSYEKL, per germline. The CDR3 contains 15 residues. The CDR3 coding sequence is TGCGCCTGCTGTCCACTCCCCATACCTAACTATGGCTACACCTTC. It codes for CACCPLPIPNYGYTF.

V and J are TRBV6-2 or TRBV6-3 and TRBJ1-6, with 7 bases lining up with TRBD1. After removal of 4 bases from V and 9 bases from J, the junction contained 9 bases not matched to a gene. In germline, CDR1 is MNHEY, CDR2 SVGEGT. The CDR3 has 15 residues. For the CDR3, the DNA is TGTGCCAGCAGTTCCCACAGGGGTAAGGGTTCACCCCTCCACTTT. The encoded protein is CASSSHRGKGSPLHF.

The chain is built from TRBV30 and TRBJ1-3; D is perhaps TRBD1 (6 bases). CDR3 size: 15 residues. Trimming removed 3 bases from V and 0 bases from J, with 12 bases in between. Germline CDR1 GTSNPN, CDR2 SVGIG (reference sequence). The CDR3 DNA is TGTGCCTGGAGCCCGGACAGTTTCTCTGGAAACACCATATATTTT. Protein product: CAWSPDSFSGNTIYF.

This clone has only one observation. V usage is TRBV7-2 and J usage is TRBJ1-5; perhaps TRBD1 as D (5 bases). The CDR3 runs to 15 residues. V lost 1 base and J 6 bases, leaving 13 bases between the germline ends. The V gene's germline CDR1 is SGHTA and CDR2 FQGNSA. The CDR3 DNA sequence: TGTGCCAGCAGCTTAGAGTTGGTGGGGGGTCAGCCCCAGCATTTT. It is translated as CASSLELVGGQPQHF.

The genes are TRBV30 and TRBJ1-5; 8 nucleotides line up with TRBD1. V lost 3 bases, J lost 4 bases, and 11 bases stayed unmatched. This CDR3 has 16 residues. Germline CDR1 and CDR2: GTSNPN and SVGIG (reference sequence). In nucleotides, the CDR3 is TGTGCCTGGAGCCCCGTTGGGACAGGCTATAATCAGCCCCAGCATTTT. Its translation is CAWSPVGTGYNQPQHF.

The chain links TRBV5-6 to TRBJ2-1, with a weak D call TRBD2 (5 bases). This CDR3 is built from 14 residues. The V end was cut by 2 bases, the J end by 5 bases, with 11 bases between. Germline CDR1 SGHDT, CDR2 YYEEEE. The CDR3 is CASSFWTGHNEQFF. The DNA for the CDR3 is TGTGCCAGCAGCTTTTGGACTGGACACAATGAGCAGTTCTTC.

The table lists this clone with a count of one. The chain couples TRBV2 to TRBJ2-3, with D possibly matching TRBD1 (6 bases). Trimming left V 1 base short and J 2 bases short, with 13 bases between. Germline V gene data show CDR1 as SNHLY and CDR2 as FYNNEI. The length of the CDR3 is 16 residues. CDR3 nucleotides: TGTGCCAGCAGTGAAGATAGAGGGGGTTACACAGATACGCAGTATTTT. This encodes CASSEDRGGYTDTQYF. Full variable domain (rest looked up from reference TRBV2 and TRBJ2-3): EPEVTQTPSHQVTQMGQEVILRCVPISNHLYFYWYRQILGQKVEFLVSFYNNEISEKSEIFDDQFSVERPDGSNFTLKIRSTKLEDSAMYFCASSEDRGGYTDTQYFGPGTRLTVL.

In regard to this clone: Other nucleotide sequences from this sample produce the same CDR3. The V call is TRBV7-2, the J call TRBJ1-4; 9 bases agree with TRBD1. V gave up 5 bases and J gave up 7 bases; unmatched junction bases: 5. The CDR3 contains 14 residues. Germline CDR1 reads SGHTA; CDR2 reads FQGNSA. The CDR3 DNA is TGTGCCAGCAGCCTAGGGACAGGGAGTGAAAAACTGTTTTTT. It translates to CASSLGTGSEKLFF.

The V gene is TRBV28, the J gene TRBJ1-5; D remains unclear. The CDR3 is made up of 16 amino acids. Germline V lookup: CDR1 MDHEN, CDR2 SYDVKM. With 8 bases removed from V and 2 bases from J, the gap between germline ends came to 19 bases. CDR3 region: CASFGRRDYGNQPQHF. As DNA, the CDR3 is TGTGCCAGCTTCGGGAGACGCGATTACGGCAATCAGCCCCAGCATTTT.

The chain is built from TRBV7-8 and TRBJ2-7, with 7 bases matching TRBD1. This CDR3 has 14 amino acids. Trimming removed 5 bases from V and 1 base from J; junction bases left unmatched: 5. Germline CDR1 is SGHVS and CDR2 is FQNEAQ. CDR3 residues: CASSQSGQSYEQYF. The CDR3 DNA reads TGTGCCAGCAGCCAATCGGGACAGTCCTACGAGCAGTACTTC.

This chain joins TRBV7-2 and TRBJ1-6, with D unclear. Per the germline V gene, CDR1 is SGHTA and CDR2 is FQGNSA. Trimming left V 3 bases short and J 1 base short, with 7 bases between. The CDR3 is 15 residues long. The chain's CDR3 is CASSFGRSYNSPLHF. The DNA of the CDR3 is TGTGCCAGCAGCTTTGGTCGGTCCTATAATTCACCCCTCCACTTT.

The CDR3 here is CASSQEQTGGYSGANVLTF. The CDR3, as DNA: TGCGCCAGCAGCCAAGAACAGACAGGGGGCTACTCTGGGGCCAACGTCCTGACTTTC. V is TRBV4-3 and J is TRBJ2-6; 10 positions match TRBD1. Germline V gene data show CDR1 as LGHNA and CDR2 as YSLEER. The CDR3 covers 19 residues. The ends lost 0 bases at V and 0 bases at J; junction bases unmatched: 5.

J is TRBJ1-1 and V is TRBV7-8, with 7 bases identical to TRBD1. Germline V gene data show CDR1 as SGHVS and CDR2 as FQNEAQ. J was trimmed by 9 bases and V by 5 bases; bases with no gene match: 3. The CDR3 runs to 11 residues. Here the CDR3 DNA reads TGTGCCAGCAGCGACAGGGTCAAAGCTTTCTTT. This sequence encodes CASSDRVKAFF.

J is TRBJ1-4 and V is TRBV6-5; D is undetermined. Between the trimmed V and J ends, which lost 5 bases and 4 bases, there was a span of 11 bases. This CDR3 is built from 14 residues. Germline CDR1 reads MNHEY; CDR2 reads SVGAGI. In nucleotides, the CDR3 is TGTGCCAGCAGTCCGGAGCGGTATAATGAAAAACTGTTTTTT. Protein: CASSPERYNEKLFF.

This clone was found once. The rearrangement uses TRBV9 and TRBJ2-7; TRBD1 matches 10 bases. The V and J ends lost 6 bases and 2 bases, in that order; junction bases with no gene match: 8. The CDR3 is 15 residues long. Germline CDR1 and CDR2: SGDLS and YYNGEE. The CDR3 coding sequence is TGTGCCAGCACCGAGGGACAGGGGACCACCTACGAGCAGTACTTC. Protein: CASTEGQGTTYEQYF.